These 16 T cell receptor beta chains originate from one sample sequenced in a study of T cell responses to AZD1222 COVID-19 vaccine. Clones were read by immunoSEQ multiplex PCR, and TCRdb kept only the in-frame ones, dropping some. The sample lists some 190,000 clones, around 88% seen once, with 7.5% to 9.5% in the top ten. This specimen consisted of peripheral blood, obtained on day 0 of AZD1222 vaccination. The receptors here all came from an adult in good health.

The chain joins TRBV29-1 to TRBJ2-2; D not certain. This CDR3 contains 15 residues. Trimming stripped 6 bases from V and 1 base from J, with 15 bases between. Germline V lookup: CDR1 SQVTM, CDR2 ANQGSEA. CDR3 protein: CSVVPGSLNTGELFF. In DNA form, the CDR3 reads TGCAGCGTCGTCCCGGGCAGCCTGAACACCGGGGAGCTGTTTTTT.

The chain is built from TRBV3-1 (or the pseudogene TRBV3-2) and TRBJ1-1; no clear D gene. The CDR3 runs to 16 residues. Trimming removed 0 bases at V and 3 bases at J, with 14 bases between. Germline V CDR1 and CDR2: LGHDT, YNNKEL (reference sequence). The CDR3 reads CASSQDWQVWDTEAFF. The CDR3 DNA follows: TGTGCCAGCAGCCAAGATTGGCAGGTCTGGGACACTGAAGCTTTCTTT.

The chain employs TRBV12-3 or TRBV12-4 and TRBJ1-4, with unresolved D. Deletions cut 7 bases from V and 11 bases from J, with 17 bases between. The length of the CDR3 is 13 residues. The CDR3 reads CASTIPPGLKLFF. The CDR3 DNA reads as TGTGCCAGCACTATACCCCCGGGCCTGAAACTGTTTTTT.

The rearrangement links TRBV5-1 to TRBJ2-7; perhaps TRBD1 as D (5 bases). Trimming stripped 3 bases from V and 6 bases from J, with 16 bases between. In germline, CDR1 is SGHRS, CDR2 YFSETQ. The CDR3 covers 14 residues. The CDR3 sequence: CASSSLPGLVEQYF. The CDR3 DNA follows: TGCGCCAGCAGCTCTCTGCCAGGGCTTGTCGAGCAGTACTTC.

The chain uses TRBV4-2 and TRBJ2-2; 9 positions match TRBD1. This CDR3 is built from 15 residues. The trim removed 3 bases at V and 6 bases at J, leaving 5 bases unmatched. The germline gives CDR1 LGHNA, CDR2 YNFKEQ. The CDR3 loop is CASSQGQGGAGELFF. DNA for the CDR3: TGTGCCAGCAGCCAGGGACAGGGAGGCGCCGGGGAGCTGTTTTTT.

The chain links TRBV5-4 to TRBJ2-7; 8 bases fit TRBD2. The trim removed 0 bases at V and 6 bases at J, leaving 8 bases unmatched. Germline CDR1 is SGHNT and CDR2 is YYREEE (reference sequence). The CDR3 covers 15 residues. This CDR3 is CASSLVPAGEAEQYF. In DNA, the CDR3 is TGTGCCAGCAGCTTGGTTCCAGCGGGGGAGGCCGAGCAGTACTTC. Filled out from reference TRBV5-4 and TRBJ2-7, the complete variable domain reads ETGVTQSPTHLIKTRGQQVTLRCSSQSGHNTVSWYQQALGQGPQFIFQYYREEENGRGNFPPRFSGLQFPNYSSELNVNALELDDSALYLCASSLVPAGEAEQYFGPGTRLTVT.

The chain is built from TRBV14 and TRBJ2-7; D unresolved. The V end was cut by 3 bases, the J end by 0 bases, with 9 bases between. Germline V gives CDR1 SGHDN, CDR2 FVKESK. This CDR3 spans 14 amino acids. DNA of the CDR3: TGTGCCAGCAGCCAGCGAATAGACTCCTACGAGCAGTACTTC. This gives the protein CASSQRIDSYEQYF.

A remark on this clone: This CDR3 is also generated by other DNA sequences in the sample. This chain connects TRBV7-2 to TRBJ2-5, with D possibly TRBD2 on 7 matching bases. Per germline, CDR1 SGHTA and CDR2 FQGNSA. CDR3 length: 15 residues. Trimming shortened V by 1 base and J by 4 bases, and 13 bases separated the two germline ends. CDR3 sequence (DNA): TGTGCCAGCAGCTTAGTGGGGCGGGGGCGAGAGACCCAGTACTTC. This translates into CASSLVGRGRETQYF.

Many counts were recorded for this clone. CDR3 sequence (DNA): TGTGCCTGGAGTAAACAGTACGAGCAGTACTTC. The encoded protein is CAWSKQYEQYF. This chain links TRBV30 with TRBJ2-7; no clear D. This CDR3 has 11 amino acids. The V and J ends lost 2 bases and 4 bases respectively, with 6 bases between them. Germline V CDR1 and CDR2: GTSNPN, SVGIG (reference sequence).

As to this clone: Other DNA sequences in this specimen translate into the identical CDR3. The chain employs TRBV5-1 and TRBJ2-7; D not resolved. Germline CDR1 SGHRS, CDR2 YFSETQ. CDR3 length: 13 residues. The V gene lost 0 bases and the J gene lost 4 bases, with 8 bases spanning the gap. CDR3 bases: TGCGCCAGCAGCTTGGGAATCAGTTACGAGCAGTACTTC. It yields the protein CASSLGISYEQYF.

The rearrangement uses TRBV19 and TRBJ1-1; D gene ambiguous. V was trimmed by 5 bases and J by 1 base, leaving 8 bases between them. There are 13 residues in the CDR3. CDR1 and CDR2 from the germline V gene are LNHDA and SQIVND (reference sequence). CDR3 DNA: TGTGCCAGTAGTTTGACGGGGAACACTGAAGCTTTCTTT. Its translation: CASSLTGNTEAFF.

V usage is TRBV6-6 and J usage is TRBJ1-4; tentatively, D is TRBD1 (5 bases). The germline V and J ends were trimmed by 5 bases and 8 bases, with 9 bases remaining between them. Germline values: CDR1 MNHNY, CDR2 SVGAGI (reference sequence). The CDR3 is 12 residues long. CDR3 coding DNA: TGTGCCAGCAGTCTGAAGGGGGAAAAACTGTTTTTT. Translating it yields CASSLKGEKLFF.

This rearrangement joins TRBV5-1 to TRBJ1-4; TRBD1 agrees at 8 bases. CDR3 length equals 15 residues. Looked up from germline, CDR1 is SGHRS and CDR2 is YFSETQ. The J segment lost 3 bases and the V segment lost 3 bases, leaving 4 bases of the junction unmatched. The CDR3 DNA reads TGCGCCAGCAGCTCCCCAGGGGGCTCTAATGAAAAACTGTTTTTT. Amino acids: CASSSPGGSNEKLFF.

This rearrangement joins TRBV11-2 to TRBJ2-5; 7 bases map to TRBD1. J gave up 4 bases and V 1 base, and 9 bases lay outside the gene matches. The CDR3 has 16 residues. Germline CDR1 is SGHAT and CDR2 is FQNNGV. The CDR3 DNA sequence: TGTGCCAGCAGCTTAGGTGGGACAGCACGGGTAGAGACCCAGTACTTC. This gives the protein CASSLGGTARVETQYF.

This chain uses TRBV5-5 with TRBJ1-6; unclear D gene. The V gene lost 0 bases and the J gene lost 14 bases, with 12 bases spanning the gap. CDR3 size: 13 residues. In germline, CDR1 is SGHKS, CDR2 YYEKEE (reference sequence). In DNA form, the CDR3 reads TGTGCCAGCAGCTTGGCGTCAGCCCTTTCCCTCCACTTT. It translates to CASSLASALSLHF.

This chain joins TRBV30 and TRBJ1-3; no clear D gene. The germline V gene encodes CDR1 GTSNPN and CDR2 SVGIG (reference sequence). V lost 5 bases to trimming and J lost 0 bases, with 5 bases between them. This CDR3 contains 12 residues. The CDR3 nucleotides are TGTGCCTGGTCCACCTCTGGAAACACCATATATTTT. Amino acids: CAWSTSGNTIYF.